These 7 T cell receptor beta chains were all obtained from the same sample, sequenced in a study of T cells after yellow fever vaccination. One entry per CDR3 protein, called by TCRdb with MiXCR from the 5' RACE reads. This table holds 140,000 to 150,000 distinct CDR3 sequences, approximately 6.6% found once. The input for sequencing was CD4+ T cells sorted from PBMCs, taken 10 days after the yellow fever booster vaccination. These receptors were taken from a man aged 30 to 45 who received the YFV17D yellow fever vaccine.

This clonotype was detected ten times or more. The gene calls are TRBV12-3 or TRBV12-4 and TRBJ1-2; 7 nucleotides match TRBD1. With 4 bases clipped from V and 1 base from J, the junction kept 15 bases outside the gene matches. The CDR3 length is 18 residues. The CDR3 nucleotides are TGTGCCAGCAGTTATTACTCGCTCCGGGACAGCCATAACTATGGCTACACCTTC. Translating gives CASSYYSLRDSHNYGYTF.

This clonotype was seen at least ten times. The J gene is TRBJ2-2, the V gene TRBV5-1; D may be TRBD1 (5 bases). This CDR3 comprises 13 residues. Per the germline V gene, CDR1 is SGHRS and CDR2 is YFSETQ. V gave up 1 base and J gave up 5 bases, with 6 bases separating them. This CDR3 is CASSLQGTGELFF. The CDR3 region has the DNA TGCGCCAGCAGCTTGCAGGGAACCGGGGAGCTGTTTTTT. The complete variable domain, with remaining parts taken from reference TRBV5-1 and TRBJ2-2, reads KAGVTQTPRYLIKTRGQQVTLSCSPISGHRSVSWYQQTPGQGLQFLFEYFSETQRNKGNFPGRFSGRQFSNSRSEMNVSTLELGDSALYLCASSLQGTGELFFGEGSRLTVL.

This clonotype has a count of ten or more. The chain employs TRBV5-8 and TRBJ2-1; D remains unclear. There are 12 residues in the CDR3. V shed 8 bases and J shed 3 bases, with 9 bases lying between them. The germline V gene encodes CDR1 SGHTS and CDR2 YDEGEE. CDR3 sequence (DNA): TGTGCCAGGGCATCTGGCTACAATGAGCAGTTCTTC. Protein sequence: CARASGYNEQFF.

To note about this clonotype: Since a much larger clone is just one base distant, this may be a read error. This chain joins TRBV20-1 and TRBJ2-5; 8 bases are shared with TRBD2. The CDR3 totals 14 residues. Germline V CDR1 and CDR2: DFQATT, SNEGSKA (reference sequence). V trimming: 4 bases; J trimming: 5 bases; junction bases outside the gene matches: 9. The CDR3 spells CSAIRGGPHETQYF. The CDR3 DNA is TGCAGTGCTATACGGGGGGGTCCTCACGAGACCCAGTACTTC.

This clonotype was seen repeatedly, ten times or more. The CDR3 sequence: CASISTGRSSYNEQFF. The CDR3 nucleotides read TGTGCCAGCATCTCAACCGGGAGAAGCTCCTACAATGAGCAGTTCTTC. The chain has TRBV6-1 and TRBJ2-1; tentatively, D is TRBD2 (6 bases). Trimming shortened V by 7 bases and J by 0 bases, and 16 bases separated the two germline ends. The CDR3 has 16 residues. Germline V gene lookup returns CDR1 MNHNS and CDR2 SASEGT.

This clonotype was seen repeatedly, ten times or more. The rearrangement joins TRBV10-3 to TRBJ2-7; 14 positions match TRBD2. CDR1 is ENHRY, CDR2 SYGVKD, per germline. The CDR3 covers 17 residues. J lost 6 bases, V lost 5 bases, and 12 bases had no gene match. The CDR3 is CAISSTSGRAIPAEQYF. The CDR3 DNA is TGTGCCATCAGTTCGACTAGCGGGAGGGCAATACCCGCCGAGCAGTACTTC.

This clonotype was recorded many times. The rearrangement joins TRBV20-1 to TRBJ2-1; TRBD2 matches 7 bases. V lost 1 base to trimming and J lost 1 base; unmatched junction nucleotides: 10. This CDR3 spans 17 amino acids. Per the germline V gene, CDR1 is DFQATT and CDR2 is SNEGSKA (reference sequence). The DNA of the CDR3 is TGCAGTGCTAGAGTTCAACAAGCGGGAAGGTCCTACAATGAGCAGTTCTTC. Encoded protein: CSARVQQAGRSYNEQFF.